One T cell receptor (beta chain) is described in this entry. Its antigen is as yet unknown. CDR1 SGHRS and CDR2 YFSETQ come from the germline V gene. V lost 0 bases to trimming and J lost 2 bases; unmatched junction nucleotides: 7. This CDR3 spans 16 amino acids. These data originate in a study of Ad26.COV2.S vaccination and SARS-CoV-2 variants. Points from the study as a whole: With respect to non-spike TCR breadth, vaccine and placebo recipients were similar.

The table came from immunoSEQ multiplex PCR; TCRdb's copy has only in-frame clones and leaves some out. Among around 400,000 clones listed, 83% were seen once. The treatment denotes: around 19 received Ad26.COV2.S at low or high dose, single or two shots; about five received placebo; per-sample allocation not given. Samples came from day 63 after the first vaccine or placebo injection. Donation was by an adult aged 18-55 years who was in Boston. Vaccination employed an Ad26 vector expressing the Wuhan-strain SARS-CoV-2 spike. The receptor was derived from a person between 18 and 59 years old who received the Ad26.COV2.S COVID-19 vaccine or a placebo. Sequenced material: peripheral blood, taken in a trial of Ad26.COV2.S vaccine versus placebo. V and J are TRBV5-1 and TRBJ1-2; 7 bases align to TRBD1. CDR3 residues: CASSLDSGQPNYGYTF. The CDR3, as DNA: TGCGCCAGCAGCTTGGATTCGGGACAGCCGAACTATGGCTACACCTTC.